The 2 T cell receptor beta chains below were found in one sample sequenced in a study of blood T cell repertoires in COVID-19. Method: immunoSEQ multiplex PCR; TCRdb's copy keeps in-frame clones and lacks some. The repertoire holds hundreds of thousands of clones, with roughly 90% as singletons. The sequenced sample consisted of peripheral blood. The receptor set was obtained from a woman aged 30 to 39 with COVID-19, enrolled during active disease.

V gene TRBV4-1 combines with J gene TRBJ2-3; 11 bases map to TRBD2. This CDR3 contains 15 residues. Trimming took 4 bases from V and 6 from J; bases not matched to a gene: 6. Per germline, CDR1 MGHRA and CDR2 YSYEKL. The CDR3 DNA reads TGCGCCAGCAGCCTCTTAGCGGGAGGGAGGGATACGCAGTATTTT. Its translation is CASSLLAGGRDTQYF.

The rearrangement uses TRBV7-9 and TRBJ1-4, with no clear D. The CDR3 totals 17 residues. Trimming removed 5 bases at V and 0 bases at J, with 16 bases between. Germline-derived CDR1 and CDR2 are SEHNR and FQNEAQ (reference sequence). The CDR3 is CASSPLSRPATNEKLFF. DNA of the CDR3: TGTGCCAGCAGCCCCCTTAGCAGACCTGCAACTAATGAAAAACTGTTTTTT.